This T cell receptor (beta chain) derives from a study of monozygotic twins with cystic fibrosis. Across the whole study: With roughly 16 PCR cycles, barcoded libraries came from 2.5 to 3.5 micrograms of fragmented DNA. The study's findings and limits: The repertoire was suggested to be naive-dominated, clonality median roughly 0.0093. Monozygotic CF twin pairs shared significantly more nucleotide-identical clonotypes than unrelated CF individuals did. J usage was most co-twin-similar in 8 of 16 pairs, V in 13.

Produced via immunoSEQ multiplex PCR; TCRdb's table is partial and in-frame only. The sample holds some 22,000 clones, 97% seen once. On this clone itself: What it binds is unknown.

The V gene lost 5 bases and the J gene lost 1 base, with 9 bases spanning the gap. The germline V gene encodes CDR1 ENHRY and CDR2 SYGVKD. This CDR3 has 14 amino acids. The sequence was obtained from a girl aged 5-17 years with cystic fibrosis. Sequencing was carried out using blood. V gene TRBV10-3 combines with J gene TRBJ2-1; D may be TRBD2 (6 bases). This CDR3 is CAISSGSSYNEQFF. CDR3 coding DNA: TGTGCCATCAGTAGCGGGTCTTCCTACAATGAGCAGTTCTTC.